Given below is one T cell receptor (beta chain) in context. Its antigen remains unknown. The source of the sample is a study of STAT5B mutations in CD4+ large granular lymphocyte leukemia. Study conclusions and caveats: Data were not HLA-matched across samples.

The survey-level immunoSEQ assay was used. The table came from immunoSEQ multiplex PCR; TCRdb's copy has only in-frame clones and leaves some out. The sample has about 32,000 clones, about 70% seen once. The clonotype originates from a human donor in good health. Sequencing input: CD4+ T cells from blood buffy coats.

CDR3 in DNA: TGTGCCAGCAGCTCCCGGGAGGCCTTCTATGGCTACACCTTC. This translates into CASSSREAFYGYTF. V is TRBV7-2 and J is TRBJ1-2; D not resolved. The CDR3 length is 14 residues. V was pared by 4 bases and J by 4 bases, with 13 bases between. Germline V CDR1 and CDR2: SGHTA, FQGNSA. The variable domain in full, with the rest retrieved from reference TRBV7-2 and TRBJ1-2, is GAGVSQSPSNKVTEKGKDVELRCDPISGHTALYWYRQSLGQGLEFLIYFQGNSAPDKSGLPSDRFSAERTGGSVSTLTIQRTQQEDSAVYLCASSSREAFYGYTFGSGTRLTVV.